This T cell receptor beta chain was captured in a study of CD8+CD57+ T cells in acquired aplastic anemia. Whoever was chosen for sequencing had shown CD8+CD57+ cell expansion by flow cytometry. Whole-study findings and limits: A significant difference in CD8+ Simpson's diversity between patients and controls was not found. Among patients, CD8+CD57+ cells displayed less diversity than the total CD4+ and CD8+ pools did. Shared by patients and controls, approximately 28 CD8+ CDR3s were abundant in patients.

It was genomic DNA that served as the template for profiling TCR beta VDJ and CDR3. TCRdb itself ran the reads through MiXCR, one entry per CDR3 protein. The sample contains about 16,000 distinct CDR3 sequences, over 35% of which appear only once. There are a few counts of this clonotype. Its specificity is unknown. The CDR3 is 15 residues long. Trimming cost V 6 bases and J 5 bases, with 21 bases left between them. CDR1 and CDR2 from the germline V gene are DFQATT and SNEGSKA (reference sequence). The V gene is TRBV20-1, the J gene TRBJ2-3; D possibly corresponds to TRBD1 (6 bases). Sequenced material: CD8+CD57+ T cells sorted from PBMCs. Subset: bead-enriched CD8+CD57+ effector memory T cells from SAA patients. The receptor was isolated from a human donor with aplastic anemia. The CDR3 nucleotides read TGCAGTGCCATCCCCCGGGACACCAGGAGAGATACGCAGTATTTT. Amino acids: CSAIPRDTRRDTQYF.